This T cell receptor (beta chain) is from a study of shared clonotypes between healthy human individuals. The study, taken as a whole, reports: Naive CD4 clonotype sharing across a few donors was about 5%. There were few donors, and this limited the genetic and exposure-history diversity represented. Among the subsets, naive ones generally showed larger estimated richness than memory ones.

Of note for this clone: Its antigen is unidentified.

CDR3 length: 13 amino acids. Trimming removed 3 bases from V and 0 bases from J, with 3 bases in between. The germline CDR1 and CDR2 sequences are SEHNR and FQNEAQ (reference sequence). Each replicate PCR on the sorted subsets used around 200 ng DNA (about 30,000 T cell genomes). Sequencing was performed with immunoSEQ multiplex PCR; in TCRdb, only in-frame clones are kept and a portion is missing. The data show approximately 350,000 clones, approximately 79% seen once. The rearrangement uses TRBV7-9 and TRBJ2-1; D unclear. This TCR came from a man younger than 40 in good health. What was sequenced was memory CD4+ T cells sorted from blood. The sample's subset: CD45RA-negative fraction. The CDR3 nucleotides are TGTGCCAGCAGCTTTATCTCCTACAATGAGCAGTTCTTC. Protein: CASSFISYNEQFF.